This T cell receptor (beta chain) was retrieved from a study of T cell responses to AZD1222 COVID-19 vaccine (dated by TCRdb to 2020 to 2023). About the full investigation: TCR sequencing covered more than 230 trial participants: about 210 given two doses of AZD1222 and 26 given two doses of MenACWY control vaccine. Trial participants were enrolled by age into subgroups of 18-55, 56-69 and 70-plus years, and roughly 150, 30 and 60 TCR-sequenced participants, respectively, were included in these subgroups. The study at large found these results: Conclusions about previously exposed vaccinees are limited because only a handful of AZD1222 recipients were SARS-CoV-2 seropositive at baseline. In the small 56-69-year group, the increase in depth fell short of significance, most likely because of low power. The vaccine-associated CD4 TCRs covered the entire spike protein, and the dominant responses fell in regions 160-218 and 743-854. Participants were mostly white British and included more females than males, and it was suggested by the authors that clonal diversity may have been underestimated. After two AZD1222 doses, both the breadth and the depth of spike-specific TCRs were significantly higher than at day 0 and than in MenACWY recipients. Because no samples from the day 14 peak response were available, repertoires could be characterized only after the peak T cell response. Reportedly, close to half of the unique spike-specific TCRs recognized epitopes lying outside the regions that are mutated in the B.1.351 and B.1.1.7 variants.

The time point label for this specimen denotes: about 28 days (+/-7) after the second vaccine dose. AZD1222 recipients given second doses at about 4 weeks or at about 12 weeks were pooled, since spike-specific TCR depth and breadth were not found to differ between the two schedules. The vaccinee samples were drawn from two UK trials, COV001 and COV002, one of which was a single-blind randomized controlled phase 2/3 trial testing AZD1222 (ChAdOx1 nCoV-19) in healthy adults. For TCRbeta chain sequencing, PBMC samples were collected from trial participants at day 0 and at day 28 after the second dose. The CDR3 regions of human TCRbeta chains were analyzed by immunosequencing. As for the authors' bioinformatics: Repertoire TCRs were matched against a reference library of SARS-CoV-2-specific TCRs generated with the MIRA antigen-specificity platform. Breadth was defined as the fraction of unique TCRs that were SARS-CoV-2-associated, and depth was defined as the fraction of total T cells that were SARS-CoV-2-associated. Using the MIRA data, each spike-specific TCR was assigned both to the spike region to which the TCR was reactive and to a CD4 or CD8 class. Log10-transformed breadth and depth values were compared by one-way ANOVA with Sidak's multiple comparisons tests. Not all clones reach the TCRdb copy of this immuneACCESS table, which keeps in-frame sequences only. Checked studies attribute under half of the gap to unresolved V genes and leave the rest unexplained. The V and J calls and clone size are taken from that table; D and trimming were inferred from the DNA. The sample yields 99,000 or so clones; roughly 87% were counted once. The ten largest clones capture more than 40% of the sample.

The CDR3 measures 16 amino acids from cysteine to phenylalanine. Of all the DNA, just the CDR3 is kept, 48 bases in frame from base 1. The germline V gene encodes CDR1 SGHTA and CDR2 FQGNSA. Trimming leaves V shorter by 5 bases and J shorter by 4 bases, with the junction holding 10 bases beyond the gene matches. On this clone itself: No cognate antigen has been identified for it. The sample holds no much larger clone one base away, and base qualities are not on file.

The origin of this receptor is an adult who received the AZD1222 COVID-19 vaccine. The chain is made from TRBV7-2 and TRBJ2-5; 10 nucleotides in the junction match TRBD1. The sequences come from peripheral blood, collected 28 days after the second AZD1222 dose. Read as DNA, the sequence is TGTGCCAGCAGCCCTCGGGACAGGGGAGGGGTAGAGACCCAGTACTTC. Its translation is CASSPRDRGGVETQYF.